The next 30 T cell receptor beta chains were all read from a single sample in a study of blood T cell repertoires in COVID-19. TCRdb keeps only in-frame clones here, not all; method: immunoSEQ multiplex PCR. Counted here are 250,000 to 350,000 clones, 87% occurring once; the ten biggest clones make up 7.8%. Sequences were obtained from peripheral blood. The source of these receptors is a woman in her forties or fifties who had recovered from COVID-19.

The gene calls are TRBV20-1 and TRBJ2-3; 15 bases are a match to TRBD2. CDR1 and CDR2 (germline): DFQATT, SNEGSKA (reference sequence). The CDR3 extends over 21 amino acids. J gave up 3 bases and V 3 bases, and 19 bases lay outside the gene matches. In DNA form, the CDR3 reads TGCAGTGCTAGTTCCTACAAGGGACTAGCGGGAGGCCCTCCTGAGACAGATACGCAGTATTTT. Residues: CSASSYKGLAGGPPETDTQYF.

This clone was seen a few times. The chain has TRBV3-1 (or the pseudogene TRBV3-2) and TRBJ2-3, with 8 bases fitting TRBD2. The CDR3 is made up of 15 amino acids. The J segment lost 4 bases and the V segment lost 2 bases, leaving 5 bases of the junction unmatched. CDR1 is LGHDT, CDR2 YNNKEL, per germline (reference sequence). CDR3 loop: CASSQRAGGADTQYF. The CDR3 DNA is TGTGCCAGCAGCCAAAGGGCGGGGGGAGCAGATACGCAGTATTTT.

The CDR3 here is CASSRTGVYEQYF. The CDR3, as DNA: TGTGCCAGCAGCCGGACAGGGGTCTACGAGCAGTACTTC. V usage is TRBV6-5 and J usage is TRBJ2-7; 9 bases line up with TRBD1. The germline V gene encodes CDR1 MNHEY and CDR2 SVGAGI. With 6 bases clipped from V and 3 bases from J, the junction kept 3 bases outside the gene matches. The CDR3 totals 13 residues.

The chain carries TRBV4-2 and TRBJ2-4, with D possibly being TRBD1 (6 bases). This CDR3 spans 11 amino acids. V was trimmed by 3 bases and J by 9 bases, leaving 6 bases between them. Germline assignment: CDR1 LGHNA and CDR2 YNFKEQ. Here the CDR3 DNA reads TGTGCCAGCAGCCAGGGGGCCATTCAGTACTTC. Amino acids: CASSQGAIQYF.

The chain uses TRBV30 and TRBJ2-7, with D uncertain. The V end lost 0 bases, the J end lost 4 bases, and 4 bases lay between the germline ends. CDR3 length: 11 amino acids. Germline V CDR1 and CDR2: GTSNPN, SVGIG (reference sequence). The CDR3 spells CAWSVLYEQYF. CDR3 DNA sequence: TGTGCCTGGAGTGTACTTTACGAGCAGTACTTC.

The chain couples TRBV5-1 to TRBJ2-3, with 7 bases aligning to TRBD1. This CDR3 has 16 amino acids. Germline V lookup: CDR1 SGHRS, CDR2 YFSETQ. The ends lost 0 bases at V and 2 bases at J; junction bases unmatched: 6. The CDR3 is CASSLEGAWVTDTQYF. The CDR3 DNA sequence: TGCGCCAGCAGCTTGGAGGGGGCATGGGTCACAGATACGCAGTATTTT.

The chain uses TRBV10-3 and TRBJ2-1; TRBD2 agrees at 12 bases. CDR1 is ENHRY and CDR2 is SYGVKD in the germline V gene. The CDR3 spans 15 residues. The trim removed 4 bases at V and 4 bases at J, leaving 2 bases unmatched. The CDR3 DNA reads TGTGCCATCAGTGGGACTAGCGGGGATTACAATGAGCAGTTCTTC. This gives the protein CAISGTSGDYNEQFF.

This chain joins TRBV4-2 and TRBJ1-6; D is unclear. Germline CDR1 LGHNA, CDR2 YNFKEQ. V was trimmed by 1 base and J by 8 bases, leaving 12 bases between them. CDR3 length equals 15 residues. The CDR3 DNA is TGTGCCAGCAGCCAAGGGGTGGTCGGGGATTCACCCCTCCACTTT. This encodes CASSQGVVGDSPLHF.

This chain uses TRBV2 with TRBJ2-3, with 7 bases matching TRBD1. The V gene's germline CDR1 is SNHLY and CDR2 FYNNEI. The CDR3 length is 14 residues. The junction had 5 bases not matched to a gene; V was cut back by 6 bases and J by 2 bases. The CDR3 loop is CASSSTGNTDTQYF. CDR3 nucleotide sequence: TGTGCCAGCAGCTCGACAGGGAACACAGATACGCAGTATTTT.

This clone has just one count. The CDR3 loop reads CASSVSGTQYF. The CDR3 DNA sequence: TGTGCCAGCAGTGTTAGCGGAACCCAGTACTTC. The chain combines TRBV6-2 or TRBV6-3 with TRBJ2-5; the D gene is possibly TRBD2 (6 bases). This CDR3 comprises 11 residues. Trimming stripped 5 bases from V and 8 bases from J, with 9 bases between. Germline V lookup: CDR1 MNHEY, CDR2 SVGEGT.

The chain is built from TRBV5-4 and TRBJ1-1; D gene ambiguous. The CDR3 is made up of 14 amino acids. CDR1 is SGHNT, CDR2 YYREEE, per germline (reference sequence). V was trimmed by 0 bases and J by 4 bases, leaving 10 bases between them. CDR3 sequence reads: CASSLGRLGTEAFF. Written as DNA, the CDR3 is TGTGCCAGCAGCTTGGGCAGGCTTGGCACTGAAGCTTTCTTT.

The J gene is TRBJ1-2, the V gene TRBV5-3, with 7 bases that match TRBD1. TRBV5-3 is recorded as an ORF, its role being uncertain. With V trimmed by 3 bases and J by 0 bases, 2 bases remained unmatched. The CDR3 consists of 14 residues. In DNA, the CDR3 is TGTGCCAGAAGCTGGGACAGATCTAACTATGGCTACACCTTC. This codes for CARSWDRSNYGYTF.

This chain links TRBV18 with TRBJ2-7; 10 nucleotides match TRBD1. Per germline, CDR1 KGHSH and CDR2 LQKENI. V lost 2 bases, J lost 6 bases, and 4 bases stayed unmatched. The CDR3 spans 14 residues. The CDR3 here is CASSPGTGVSEQYF. CDR3 nucleotides: TGTGCCAGCTCACCAGGGACAGGGGTGAGCGAGCAGTACTTC.

V usage is TRBV5-4 and J usage is TRBJ2-1, with TRBD2 identical over 11 bases. Germline CDR1 reads SGHNT; CDR2 reads YYREEE (reference sequence). Trimming cost V 3 bases and J 5 bases; bases outside gene matches: 7. This CDR3 is 16 amino acids long. Written as DNA, the CDR3 is TGTGCCAGCAGCTCCGACATGACTAGCGGGGACAATGAGCAGTTCTTC. This codes for CASSSDMTSGDNEQFF.

This chain joins TRBV12-3 or TRBV12-4 and TRBJ1-1; 8 bases fit TRBD1. There are 13 residues in the CDR3. Trimming removed 4 bases from V and 4 bases from J; junction bases left unmatched: 2. In DNA, the CDR3 is TGTGCCAGCAGTTCCGGACAGGGCACTGAAGCTTTCTTT. It codes for CASSSGQGTEAFF.

This chain links TRBV24-1 with TRBJ2-3; TRBD1 matches at 8 bases. The CDR3 has 15 amino acids. Germline lookup yields CDR1 KGHDR and CDR2 SFDVKD. V gave up 4 bases and J gave up 1 base; unmatched junction bases: 3. The CDR3 is CATSEPTGGTDTQYF. The DNA for the CDR3 is TGTGCCACCAGTGAGCCGACAGGGGGCACAGATACGCAGTATTTT.

The chain joins TRBV27 to TRBJ2-3; no clear D gene. V lost 6 bases to trimming and J lost 9 bases, with 13 bases between them. Germline V lookup: CDR1 MNHEY, CDR2 SMNVEV (reference sequence). The CDR3 consists of 12 residues. CDR3 DNA: TGTGCCAGCAGCTCGAGATCGTGGACGCAGTATTTT. It translates to CASSSRSWTQYF.

Here the CDR3 reads CASRPGMSYGYTF. Written as DNA, the CDR3 is TGTGCCAGCAGACCAGGGATGAGCTATGGCTACACCTTC. The gene calls are TRBV6-5 and TRBJ1-2; tentatively, D is TRBD1 (5 bases). The CDR3 is 13 amino acids. Germline CDR1 reads MNHEY; CDR2 reads SVGAGI. Trimming took 6 bases from V and 4 from J, leaving 12 bases between them.

V usage is TRBV6-5 and J usage is TRBJ1-2; TRBD1 is a possible D gene (6 bases). The CDR3 consists of 15 residues. Germline V gene data show CDR1 as MNHEY and CDR2 as SVGAGI. Trimming left V 3 bases short and J 2 bases short, with 13 bases between. DNA for the CDR3: TGTGCCAGCAGTTATGGGGGCTTTAAGAACTATGGCTACACCTTC. Amino acid sequence: CASSYGGFKNYGYTF.

This clone was detected only once. The gene calls are TRBV7-3 and TRBJ2-1, with D possibly being TRBD2 (6 bases). The CDR3 is 13 amino acids. The germline V gene encodes CDR1 SGHTA and CDR2 FQGTGA. V gave up 1 base and J gave up 7 bases, with 8 bases separating them. As DNA, the CDR3 is TGTGCCAGCAGCTTAAGTCTAGCGAATGAGCAGTTCTTC. Translated, it gives CASSLSLANEQFF.

This clone turned up a few times. J is TRBJ2-7 and V is TRBV25-1; 10 positions match TRBD2. The J segment lost 0 bases and the V segment lost 5 bases, leaving 13 bases of the junction unmatched. There are 18 residues in the CDR3. Germline assignment: CDR1 MGHDK and CDR2 SYGVNS. Here the CDR3 reads CASSPRGLAGAISYEQYF. CDR3 bases: TGTGCCAGCAGTCCCCGAGGGCTAGCGGGAGCGATCTCCTACGAGCAGTACTTC.

This clone was detected once. The rearrangement joins TRBV3-1 (or the pseudogene TRBV3-2) to TRBJ2-7; 14 bases agree with TRBD2. This CDR3 spans 15 amino acids. Germline V lookup: CDR1 LGHDT, CDR2 YNNKEL (reference sequence). V shed 4 bases and J 6 bases; nucleotides not matched to a gene: 5. The CDR3 region has the DNA TGTGCCAGCAGCCCCCTCGGGACTAGCGGGAGCGAGCAGTACTTC. This sequence encodes CASSPLGTSGSEQYF.

The chain employs TRBV7-2 and TRBJ2-3; 15 nucleotides align to TRBD2. From germline, CDR1 is SGHTA and CDR2 FQGNSA. The CDR3 has 17 residues. Losses at the gene ends were 5 bases for V and 3 bases for J; bases not matched to a gene: 6. CDR3 sequence reads: CASSLGTSGGLTDTQYF. The CDR3 coding sequence is TGTGCCAGCAGCCTTGGGACTAGCGGGGGGCTGACAGATACGCAGTATTTT.

V gene TRBV19 combines with J gene TRBJ2-6; D perhaps matches TRBD1 (5 bases). V lost 6 bases, J lost 3 bases, and 12 bases lay in between. The V gene's germline CDR1 is LNHDA and CDR2 SQIVND (reference sequence). The CDR3 loop spans 15 amino acids. The CDR3 coding sequence is TGTGCCAGTAGGCAACAGGTCGGTGGGGCCAACGTCCTGACTTTC. It translates to CASRQQVGGANVLTF.

The genes are TRBV21-1 and TRBJ1-1; the table's D call TRBD1 went unverified against the DNA. TRBV21-1 is classified as a pseudogene. CDR3 length equals 14 residues. The DNA for the CDR3 is TGTGCCAGCAGCCCCCGGGCAGGGGACCCTGAAGCTTTCTTT. This sequence encodes CASSPRAGDPEAFF.

The V and J genes are TRBV10-3 and TRBJ1-5; 7 bases fit TRBD1. The V segment lost 2 bases and the J segment 4 bases; nucleotides outside the gene matches: 5. Germline V CDR1 and CDR2: ENHRY, SYGVKD. The CDR3 has 15 residues. CDR3 residues: CAISEDRVGNQPQHF. DNA for the CDR3: TGTGCCATCAGTGAGGACAGGGTGGGGAATCAGCCCCAGCATTTT.

The CDR3: CASSPLVGRGNEKLFF. CDR3 sequence (DNA): TGTGCCAGTAGTCCTCTCGTCGGGCGGGGAAATGAAAAACTGTTTTTT. The chain links TRBV19 to TRBJ1-4; D remains ambiguous. Germline lookup yields CDR1 LNHDA and CDR2 SQIVND (reference sequence). V was cut by 5 bases and J by 5 bases, with 18 bases left in between. This CDR3 has 16 residues.

V gene TRBV21-1 combines with J gene TRBJ2-2; the listed D gene, TRBD2, was not tested against the DNA. TRBV21-1 constitutes a pseudogene. This CDR3 region has 17 residues. CDR3 nucleotide sequence: TGTGCCAGCAGCAAAGCAGCCGATCACCGGGACACCGGGGAGCTGTTTTTT. Encoded protein: CASSKAADHRDTGELFF.

The chain combines TRBV4-3 with TRBJ2-5; D possibly corresponds to TRBD1 (6 bases). The V gene lost 3 bases and the J gene lost 5 bases, with 10 bases spanning the gap. This CDR3 contains 13 residues. Germline CDR1 reads LGHNA; CDR2 reads YSLEER. The CDR3: CASSQGAGETQYF. The CDR3 DNA reads TGCGCCAGCAGCCAGGGGGCCGGTGAGACCCAGTACTTC.

This clone was picked up a small number of times. The chain recombines TRBV4-3 with TRBJ1-6; no reliable D call. The CDR3 is 14 residues long. V was shortened by 1 base and J by 14 bases, with 15 bases between the two germline ends. From germline, CDR1 is LGHNA and CDR2 YSLEER. The CDR3: CASSQGSGDGSLHF. The CDR3 DNA is TGCGCCAGCAGCCAAGGGTCCGGGGATGGGTCCCTCCACTTT.